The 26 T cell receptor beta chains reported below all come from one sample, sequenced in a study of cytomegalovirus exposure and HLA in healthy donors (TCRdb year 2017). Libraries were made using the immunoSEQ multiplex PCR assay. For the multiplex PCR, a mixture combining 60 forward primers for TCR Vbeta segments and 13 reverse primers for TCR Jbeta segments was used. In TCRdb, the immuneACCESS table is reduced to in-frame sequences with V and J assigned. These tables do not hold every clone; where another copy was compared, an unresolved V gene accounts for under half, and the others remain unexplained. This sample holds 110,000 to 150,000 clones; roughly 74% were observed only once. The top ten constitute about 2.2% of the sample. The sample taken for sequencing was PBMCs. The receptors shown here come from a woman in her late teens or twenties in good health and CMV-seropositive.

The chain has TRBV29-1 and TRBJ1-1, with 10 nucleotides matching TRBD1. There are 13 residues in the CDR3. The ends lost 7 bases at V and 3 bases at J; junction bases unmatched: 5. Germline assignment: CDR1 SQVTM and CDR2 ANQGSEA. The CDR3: CSAETGGYTEAFF. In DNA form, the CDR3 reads TGCAGCGCAGAGACAGGGGGCTACACTGAAGCTTTCTTT.

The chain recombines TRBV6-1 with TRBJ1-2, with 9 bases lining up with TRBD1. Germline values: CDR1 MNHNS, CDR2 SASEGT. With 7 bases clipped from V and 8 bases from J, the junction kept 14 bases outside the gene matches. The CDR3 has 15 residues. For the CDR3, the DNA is TGTGCCAGCATCCCTATAGGGGGACAGGGTCGAGGCTACACCTTC. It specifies CASIPIGGQGRGYTF.

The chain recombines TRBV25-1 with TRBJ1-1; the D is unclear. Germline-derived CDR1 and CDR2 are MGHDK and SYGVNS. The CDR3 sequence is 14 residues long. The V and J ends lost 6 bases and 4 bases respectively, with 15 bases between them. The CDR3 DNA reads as TGTGCCAGCAGGGCACCCCAGATGTCCACTGAAGCTTTCTTT. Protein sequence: CASRAPQMSTEAFF.

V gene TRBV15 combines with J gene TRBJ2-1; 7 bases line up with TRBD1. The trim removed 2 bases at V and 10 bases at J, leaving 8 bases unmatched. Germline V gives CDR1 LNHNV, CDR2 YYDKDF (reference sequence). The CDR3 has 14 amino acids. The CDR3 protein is CATSRHDRAREQFF. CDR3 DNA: TGTGCCACCAGCAGACACGACAGGGCGCGGGAGCAGTTCTTC.

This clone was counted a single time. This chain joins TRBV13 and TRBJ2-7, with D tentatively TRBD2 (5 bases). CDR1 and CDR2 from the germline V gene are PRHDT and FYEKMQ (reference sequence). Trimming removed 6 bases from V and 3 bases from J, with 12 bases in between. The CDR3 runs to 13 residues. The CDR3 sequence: CASRDGRGYEQYF. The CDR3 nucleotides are TGTGCCAGCAGGGACGGACGGGGCTACGAGCAGTACTTC.

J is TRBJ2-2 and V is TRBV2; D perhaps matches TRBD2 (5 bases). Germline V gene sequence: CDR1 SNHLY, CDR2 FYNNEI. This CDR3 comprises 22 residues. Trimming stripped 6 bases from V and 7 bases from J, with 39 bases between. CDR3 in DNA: TGTGCCAGCAGCTCTTATGTGGTCGGGGTCTTCGAGGGTAGGGTTTCCGGCGGGGAGCTGTTTTTT. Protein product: CASSSYVVGVFEGRVSGGELFF.

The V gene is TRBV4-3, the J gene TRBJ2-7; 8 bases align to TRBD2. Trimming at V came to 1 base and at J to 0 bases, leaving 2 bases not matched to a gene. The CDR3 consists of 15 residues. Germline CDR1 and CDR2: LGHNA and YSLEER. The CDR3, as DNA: TGCGCCAGCAGCCAAGGACTAGCGAGCTCCTACGAGCAGTACTTC. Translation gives CASSQGLASSYEQYF.

The CDR3, as DNA: TGTGCCAGCAGTTCCACAGACAGGGGCTCCTATAATTCACCCCTCCACTTT. It is translated as CASSSTDRGSYNSPLHF. This sequence joins TRBV27 and TRBJ1-6; 8 bases align to TRBD1. The CDR3 totals 17 residues. Germline V gene data show CDR1 as MNHEY and CDR2 as SMNVEV (reference sequence). The V segment lost 4 bases and the J segment 0 bases; nucleotides outside the gene matches: 5.

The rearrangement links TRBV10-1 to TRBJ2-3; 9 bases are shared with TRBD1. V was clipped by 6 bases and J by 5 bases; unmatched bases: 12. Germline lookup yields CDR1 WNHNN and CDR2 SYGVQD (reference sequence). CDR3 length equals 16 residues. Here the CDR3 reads CASSRTGTGPEDTQYF. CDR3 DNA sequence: TGCGCCAGCAGCCGGACCGGGACAGGGCCGGAAGATACGCAGTATTTT.

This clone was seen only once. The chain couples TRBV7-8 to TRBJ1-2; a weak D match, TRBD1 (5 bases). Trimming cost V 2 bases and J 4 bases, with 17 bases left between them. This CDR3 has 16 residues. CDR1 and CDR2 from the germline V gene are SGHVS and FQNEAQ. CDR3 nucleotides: TGTGCCAGCAGCTTACCCCCGACAGTAAGCTTCTATGGCTACACCTTC. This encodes CASSLPPTVSFYGYTF.

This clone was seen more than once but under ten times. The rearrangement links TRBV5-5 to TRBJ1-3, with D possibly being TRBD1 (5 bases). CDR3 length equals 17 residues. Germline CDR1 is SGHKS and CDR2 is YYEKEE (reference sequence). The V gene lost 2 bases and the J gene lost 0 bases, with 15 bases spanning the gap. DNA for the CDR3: TGTGCCAGCAGCTTACGGGGGGGATCACTCTCTGGAAACACCATATATTTT. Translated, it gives CASSLRGGSLSGNTIYF.

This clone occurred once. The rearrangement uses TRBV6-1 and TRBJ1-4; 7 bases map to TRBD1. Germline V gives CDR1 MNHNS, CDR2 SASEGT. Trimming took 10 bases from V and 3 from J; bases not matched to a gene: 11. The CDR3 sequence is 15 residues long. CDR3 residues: CATKTGLTANEKLFF. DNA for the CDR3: TGTGCCACCAAGACAGGGCTGACGGCTAATGAAAAACTGTTTTTT.

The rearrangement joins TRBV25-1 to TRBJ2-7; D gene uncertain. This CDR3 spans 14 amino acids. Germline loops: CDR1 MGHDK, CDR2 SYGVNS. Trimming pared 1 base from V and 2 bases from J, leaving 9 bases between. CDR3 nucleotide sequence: TGTGCCAGCAGTGAATGGAGCGAGGCCTACGAGCAGTACTTC. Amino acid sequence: CASSEWSEAYEQYF.

The CDR3 spells CAWSFPTGLFYEQYF. DNA for the CDR3: TGTGCCTGGAGTTTCCCGACAGGACTTTTCTACGAGCAGTACTTC. The chain recombines TRBV30 with TRBJ2-7, with D tentatively TRBD1 (6 bases). The germline gives CDR1 GTSNPN, CDR2 SVGIG (reference sequence). CDR3 size: 15 residues. V lost 2 bases and J lost 3, with 17 bases in between.

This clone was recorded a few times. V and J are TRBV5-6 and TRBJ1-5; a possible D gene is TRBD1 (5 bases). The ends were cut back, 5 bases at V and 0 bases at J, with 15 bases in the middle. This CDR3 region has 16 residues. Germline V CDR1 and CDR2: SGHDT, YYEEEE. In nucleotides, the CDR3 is TGTGCCAGCAGTTCAGCCGACAGATATAGCAATCAGCCCCAGCATTTT. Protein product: CASSSADRYSNQPQHF.

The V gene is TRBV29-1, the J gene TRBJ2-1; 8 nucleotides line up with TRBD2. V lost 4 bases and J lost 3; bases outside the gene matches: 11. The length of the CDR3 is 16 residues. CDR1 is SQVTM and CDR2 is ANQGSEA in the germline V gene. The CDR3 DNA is TGCAGCGTTGGAGGGGAGGGACTAGGGTTCTACAATGAGCAGTTCTTC. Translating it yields CSVGGEGLGFYNEQFF.

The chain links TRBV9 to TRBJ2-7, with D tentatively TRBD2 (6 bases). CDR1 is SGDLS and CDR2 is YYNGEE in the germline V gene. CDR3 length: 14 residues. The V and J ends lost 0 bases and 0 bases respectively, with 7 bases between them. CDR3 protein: CASSVGSGSYEQYF. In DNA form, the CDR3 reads TGTGCCAGCAGCGTAGGTAGCGGCTCCTACGAGCAGTACTTC.

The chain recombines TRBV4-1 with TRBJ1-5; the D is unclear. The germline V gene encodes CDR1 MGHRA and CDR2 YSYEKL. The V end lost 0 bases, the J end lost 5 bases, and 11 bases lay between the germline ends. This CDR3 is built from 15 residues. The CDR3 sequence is CASSQDVTGYQPQHF. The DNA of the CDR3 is TGCGCCAGCAGCCAAGACGTAACGGGATATCAGCCCCAGCATTTT.

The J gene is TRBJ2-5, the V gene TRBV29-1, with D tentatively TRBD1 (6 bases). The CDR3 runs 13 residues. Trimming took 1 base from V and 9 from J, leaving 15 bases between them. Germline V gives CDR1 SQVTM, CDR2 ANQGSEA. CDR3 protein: CSVEGGGQGAQYF. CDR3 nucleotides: TGCAGCGTTGAAGGTGGGGGCCAAGGGGCCCAGTACTTC.

The CDR3 loop reads CAPAGDREVPDTQYF. The CDR3 nucleotides read TGTGCCCCCGCCGGGGACAGGGAGGTTCCAGATACGCAGTATTTT. The chain couples TRBV6-1 to TRBJ2-3; TRBD1 agrees at 9 bases. V dropped 11 bases and J dropped 4; count of bases not matched to a gene: 13. Germline CDR1 MNHNS, CDR2 SASEGT. This CDR3 spans 15 amino acids.

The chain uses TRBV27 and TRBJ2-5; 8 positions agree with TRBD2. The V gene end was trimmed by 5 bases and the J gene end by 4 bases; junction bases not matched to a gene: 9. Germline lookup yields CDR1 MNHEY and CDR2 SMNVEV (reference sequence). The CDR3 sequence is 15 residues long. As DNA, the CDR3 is TGTGCCAGCAGTGATATAGCGGGGAGTAGAGAGACCCAGTACTTC. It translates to CASSDIAGSRETQYF.

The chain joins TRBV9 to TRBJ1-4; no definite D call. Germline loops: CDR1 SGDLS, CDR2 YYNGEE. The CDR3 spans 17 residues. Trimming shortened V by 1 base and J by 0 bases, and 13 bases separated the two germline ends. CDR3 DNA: TGTGCCAGCAGCGTATCAGGTTTACCTGCAACTAATGAAAAACTGTTTTTT. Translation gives CASSVSGLPATNEKLFF.

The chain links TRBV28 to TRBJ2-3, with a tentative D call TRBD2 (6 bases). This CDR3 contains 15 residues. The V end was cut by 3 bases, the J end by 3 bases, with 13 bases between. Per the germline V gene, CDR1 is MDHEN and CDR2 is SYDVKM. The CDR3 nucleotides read TGTGCCAGCAGTTTCCCTATACGGGGGACAGATACGCAGTATTTT. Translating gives CASSFPIRGTDTQYF.

CDR3 residues: CASSLGPGYYGYTF. CDR3 DNA: TGTGCCAGCAGTTTGGGCCCAGGGTACTATGGCTACACCTTC. This sequence joins TRBV28 and TRBJ1-2; D is perhaps TRBD1 (5 bases). V gave up 3 bases and J gave up 3 bases, with 11 bases separating them. CDR3 length equals 14 residues. Germline CDR1 MDHEN, CDR2 SYDVKM.

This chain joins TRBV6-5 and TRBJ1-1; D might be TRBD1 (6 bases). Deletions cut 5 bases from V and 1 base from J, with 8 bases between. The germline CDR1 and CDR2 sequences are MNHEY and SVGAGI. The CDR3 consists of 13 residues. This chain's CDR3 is CASSQQGNTEAFF. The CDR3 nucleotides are TGTGCCAGCAGTCAACAGGGGAACACTGAAGCTTTCTTT.

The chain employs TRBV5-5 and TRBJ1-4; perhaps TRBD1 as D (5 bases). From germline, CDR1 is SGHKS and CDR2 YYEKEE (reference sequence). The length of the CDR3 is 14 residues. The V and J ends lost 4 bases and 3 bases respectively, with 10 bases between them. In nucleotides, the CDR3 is TGTGCCAGCAGCCTAGGGGTACCTAATGAAAAACTGTTTTTT. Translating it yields CASSLGVPNEKLFF.